These T cell receptor beta chains were read from a single sample in a study of blood T cell repertoires in COVID-19. The repertoire was sequenced with immunoSEQ multiplex PCR; TCRdb's copy has only in-frame clones and lacks some. Of under 200,000 clones in the sample, around nine tenths are singletons; the top ten hold around 6%. The sample comprised peripheral blood. The receptors derive from a man in his forties or fifties with active or convalescent COVID-19. The CDR3 runs from the conserved cysteine through the conserved F or W. A D gene is named only where the DNA matches it firmly. Clone size is stated in some rows and not others, as once, few, many or a class when expanded.

TRBV28	NA	NA	TRBJ2-2	18	TGTGCCAGCAGTTCAGGAAGATGGCAGATTGCAAACACCGGGGAGCTGTTTTTT	CASSSGRWQIANTGELFF
TRBV5-6	TRBD1	NA	TRBJ2-7	16	TGTGCCAGCAGCTTGGGGCAAACAGGGGTCGTTGGCGAGCAGTACTTC	CASSLGQTGVVGEQYF
TRBV2	NA	NA	TRBJ1-1	15	TGTGCCAGCAGTGAGCGGTCCGGGAACAACACTGAAGCTTTCTTT	CASSERSGNNTEAFF
TRBV6-4	TRBD1	NA	TRBJ1-2	14	TGTGCCAGCAGTGACGCAGGGGGCGCGGGTGGCTACACCTTC	CASSDAGGAGGYTF
TRBV2	NA	NA	TRBJ2-1	14	TGTGCCAGCAGTGTTGGGAGCTCCTACAATGAGCAGTTCTTC	CASSVGSSYNEQFF
TRBV19	NA	NA	TRBJ1-3	19	TGTGCCAGTAGTATACGGATACCAGGACAGATACGCTCTGGAAACACCATATATTTT	CASSIRIPGQIRSGNTIYF
TRBV19	TRBD2	NA	TRBJ2-7	13	TGTGCCAGTTCGGCGGGAGAGTTGTACGAGCAGTACTTC	CASSAGELYEQYF
TRBV5-1	TRBD1	NA	TRBJ1-1	17	TGCGCCAGCAGCCTCATAGGGACAGGCCTCCGGAGTAATGAAGCTTTCTTT	CASSLIGTGLRSNEAFF
TRBV2	NA	NA	TRBJ1-2	11	TGTGCCAGCAGTGAAAAGAGCGGAGGAACCTTC	CASSEKSGGTF
TRBV11-3	TRBD2	NA	TRBJ2-1	16	TGTGCCAGCAGCCCATATAGCGGGAGAGGTACCAATGAGCAGTTCTTC	CASSPYSGRGTNEQFF
TRBV5-5	NA	NA	TRBJ1-4	15	TGTGCCAGCAGCTTGGGTCCCTCAGGGGATGAAAAACTGTTTTTT	CASSLGPSGDEKLFF
TRBV9	NA	NA	TRBJ2-1	15	TGTGCCAGCAGCACCCCGGGCGGGGTAGGGCATGAGCAGTTCTTC	CASSTPGGVGHEQFF
TRBV25-1	NA	NA	TRBJ1-6	14	TGTGCCAGCAGTCCAGGGATCTATAATTCACCCCTCCACTTT	CASSPGIYNSPLHF
TRBV6-1	TRBD1	few	TRBJ1-4	16	TGTGCCAGCAGTGAAGTCCTAGGGGGCGCGGGTGAAAAACTGTTTTTT	CASSEVLGGAGEKLFF
TRBV2	TRBD1	NA	TRBJ2-7	17	TGTGCCAGCGGGGGTTGGGACAGGCCATCCTGGGGCTACGAGCAGTACTTC	CASGGWDRPSWGYEQYF
TRBV19	NA	once	TRBJ1-1	13	TGTGCCAGCACCGACAGTGGTCTGTTGGAAGCTTTCTTT	CASTDSGLLEAFF
TRBV20-1	NA	NA	TRBJ1-1	11	TGCAGTGCTAGACGGAACACTGAAGCTTTCTTT	CSARRNTEAFF
TRBV6-1	NA	NA	TRBJ2-1	14	TGTGCCAGCAGTGACCCGACTAGGCACAATGAGCAGTTCTTC	CASSDPTRHNEQFF
TRBV29-1	NA	NA	TRBJ1-1	11	TGCAGCGGCCGGGACATTACTGAAGCTTTCTTT	CSGRDITEAFF
TRBV6-5	NA	NA	TRBJ2-2	12	TGTGCCAGCAGTTCGTTTACCGGGGAGCTGTTTTTT	CASSSFTGELFF
TRBV12-3/TRBV12-4	NA	NA	TRBJ2-2	13	TGTGCCAGCAGTTTAGGCGGGCCCGGGGAGCTGTTTTTT	CASSLGGPGELFF
TRBV7-9	NA	NA	TRBJ1-2	14	TGTGCCAGCAGCTCCGCCGGGGCTAACTATGGCTACACCTTC	CASSSAGANYGYTF